The rows below give T cell receptor beta chains drawn from one sample of a study of blood T cell repertoires in COVID-19. TCRdb's copy holds only in-frame clones and misses some; the assay was immunoSEQ multiplex PCR. The sample lists 400,000 to 500,000 clones, nearly 90% occurring once. Input material: PBMCs or T cells enriched from blood (not recorded which). The receptors stem from a woman in her late teens or twenties who had been exposed to COVID-19. Each CDR3 is given with its conserved first and last residue. The order of the fields is D gene, J gene, V gene, clone size, CDR3 protein, CDR3 DNA. The D gene is left open where the match is weak. Clone size is given for some rows only: seen once, a few or many times, or a class if the clone is expanded.

TRBD1,TRBJ2-1,TRBV4-2,NA,CASSQEFVGTGIHEQFF,TGTGCCAGCAGCCAAGAATTTGTGGGGACAGGGATTCATGAGCAGTTCTTC
NA,TRBJ2-5,TRBV6-5,NA,CASSYSGRPEETQYF,TGTGCCAGCAGTTACTCGGGCAGGCCAGAAGAGACCCAGTACTTC
NA,TRBJ2-7,TRBV5-1,NA,CASSFRDTNYEQYF,TGCGCCAGCAGCTTCCGGGACACAAACTACGAGCAGTACTTC
NA,TRBJ2-7,TRBV7-9,NA,CASSFTGRYEQYF,TGTGCCAGCAGCTTTACAGGGCGGTACGAGCAGTACTTC
TRBD2,TRBJ2-7,TRBV6-5,once,CASRPLAGSYEQYF,TGTGCCAGCAGGCCACTAGCGGGAAGTTACGAGCAGTACTTC
NA,TRBJ2-3,TRBV7-2,NA,CASSQGGGYTDTQYF,TGTGCCAGCAGCCAGGGAGGGGGGTACACAGATACGCAGTATTTT
NA,TRBJ2-5,TRBV9,NA,CASTSGKTETQYF,TGTGCCAGCACTTCGGGTAAAACAGAGACCCAGTACTTC
TRBD1,TRBJ2-3,TRBV28,NA,CASSPTGVLDTQYF,TGTGCCAGCAGTCCGACAGGGGTGTTGGATACGCAGTATTTT
NA,TRBJ1-2,TRBV5-6,NA,CASRGGRGYTF,TGTGCCAGCAGAGGAGGAAGGGGCTACACCTTC
NA,TRBJ1-2,TRBV5-4,NA,CASSPGEPYGGYTF,TGTGCCAGCAGTCCAGGGGAACCCTATGGTGGCTACACCTTC
TRBD2,TRBJ2-1,TRBV27,once,CASSFPAPLAGGGRKQFF,TGTGCCAGCAGCTTCCCAGCCCCACTAGCGGGGGGCGGGAGGAAGCAGTTCTTC
NA,TRBJ2-2,TRBV11-1,NA,CASSSTGELFF,TGTGCCAGCAGTTCGACCGGGGAGCTGTTTTTT
NA,TRBJ2-3,TRBV14,NA,CASSQYVGVPEGDTQYF,TGTGCCAGCAGCCAATATGTCGGGGTTCCGGAGGGGGATACGCAGTATTTT
NA,TRBJ2-2,TRBV28,few,CASHRVSSGELFF,TGTGCCAGCCACAGGGTGTCCTCCGGGGAGCTGTTTTTT
TRBD1,TRBJ1-1,TRBV9,NA,CASSERDRGNTEAFF,TGTGCCAGCAGCGAGCGGGACAGGGGTAACACTGAAGCTTTCTTT
TRBD1,TRBJ2-7,TRBV5-6,NA,CASSLPPGTGGYEQYF,TGTGCCAGCAGCCTCCCCCCCGGGACAGGGGGCTACGAGCAGTACTTC
NA,TRBJ2-7,TRBV11-2,NA,CASSLEPRSSGEQYF,TGTGCCAGCAGCTTAGAACCTAGGAGCTCGGGGGAGCAGTACTTC
NA,TRBJ1-2,TRBV29-1,few,CSVMTGSNYGYTF,TGCAGCGTTATGACAGGATCTAACTATGGCTACACCTTC
TRBD1,TRBJ2-1,TRBV5-1,NA,CASSYKSTGKVDEQFF,TGCGCCAGCAGCTATAAATCGACAGGGAAGGTCGATGAGCAGTTCTTC
TRBD1,TRBJ1-5,TRBV30,NA,CAWGGQGIYSNQPQHF,TGTGCCTGGGGGGGACAGGGAATCTATAGCAATCAGCCCCAGCATTTT
NA,TRBJ2-2,TRBV7-7,NA,CASSEQWGAGELFF,TGTGCCAGCAGCGAACAGTGGGGGGCCGGGGAGCTGTTTTTT
NA,TRBJ1-2,TRBV28,NA,CASSPPGWNYGYTF,TGTGCCAGCAGTCCACCAGGGTGGAACTATGGCTACACCTTC
TRBD2,TRBJ2-3,TRBV4-1,NA,CASSGAGGYTDTQYF,TGCGCCAGCAGCGGGGCGGGGGGGTACACAGATACGCAGTATTTT
TRBD1,TRBJ1-1,TRBV11-2,NA,CASSSGQGAASTEAFF,TGTGCCAGCAGCTCCGGACAGGGAGCGGCTAGCACTGAAGCTTTCTTT
TRBD1,TRBJ2-1,TRBV14,NA,CASSRGLNRGDNEQFF,TGTGCCAGCAGCCGCGGATTAAACAGGGGAGACAATGAGCAGTTCTTC
TRBD2,TRBJ2-5,TRBV7-2,NA,CASSSLGGAGVGYQETQYF,TGTGCCAGCAGCTCCCTAGGAGGGGCGGGAGTGGGGTACCAAGAGACCCAGTACTTC
TRBD2,TRBJ2-5,TRBV19,NA,CASSIVREGVLAGAGRETQYF,TGTGCCAGTAGTATAGTTAGGGAGGGGGTCTTAGCGGGAGCTGGTCGAGAGACCCAGTACTTC
TRBD1,TRBJ2-1,TRBV5-6,NA,CASSFGDRLYEQFF,TGTGCCAGCAGCTTCGGGGACAGGCTCTATGAGCAGTTCTTC
TRBD1,TRBJ2-3,TRBV19,NA,CASSFRTGKVGTDTQYF,TGTGCCAGTAGTTTTCGGACAGGGAAAGTCGGCACAGATACGCAGTATTTT